The clone carrying this TCR beta chain showed up just a few times. There are 13 residues in the CDR3. The ends were cut back, 2 bases at V and 3 bases at J, with 8 bases in the middle. Germline CDR1 reads SGHRS; CDR2 reads YFSETQ. The collection from each donor was one heparinised blood draw averaging about 116 mL. These data come from a study of beta chain features in type 1 diabetes. Sequenced material consisted of expressed TCRB transcripts (all of the isolated RNA was reverse transcribed). Clones were sequenced by immunoSEQ multiplex PCR, and TCRdb holds only the in-frame ones, with some missing. The data show almost 250,000 clones, 13% to 15% seen once.

Sequenced input: naive CD4+ T cells from blood. The rearrangement joins TRBV5-1 to TRBJ2-5; no reliable D call. The source is a woman aged 40-49 years in good health. The CDR3 spells CASSFGSEETQYF. CDR3 nucleotide sequence: TGCGCCAGCAGCTTCGGCAGCGAAGAGACCCAGTACTTC.